These T cell receptor beta chains were read from a single sample in a study of cytomegalovirus exposure and HLA in healthy donors. Repertoires were generated with immunoSEQ multiplex PCR, while TCRdb's copy carries only in-frame clones and drops some. Counted here are about 160,000 clones, around 80% occurring once; the ten biggest clones make up roughly 2%. What was sequenced was PBMCs. All receptors come from a middle-aged man in good health and CMV-seronegative. CDR3s include the opening cysteine and the closing phenylalanine or tryptophan. The D gene is left open where the match is weak. Some rows have no size entry. The others give once, few or many, or a class for an expanded clone.

CASTASGRSAYNEQFF	TGTGCCAGCACCGCAAGCGGGAGATCCGCCTACAATGAGCAGTTCTTC	TRBD2	TRBJ2-1	NA	TRBV28
CASSPGAGVLSNEQYF	TGTGCCAGCTCACCCGGGGCGGGAGTCTTGAGCAACGAGCAGTACTTC	TRBD2	TRBJ2-7	NA	TRBV18
CASSSRGTGVTDTQYF	TGCGCCAGCAGCTCCCGGGGGACAGGGGTGACAGATACGCAGTATTTT	TRBD1	TRBJ2-3	NA	TRBV5-1
CASSIATREKLFF	TGTGCCAGTAGTATTGCGACCAGGGAAAAACTGTTTTTT	NA	TRBJ1-4	few	TRBV19
CASSYLGLAEETQYF	TGTGCCAGCAGTTACCTTGGGCTAGCGGAAGAGACCCAGTACTTC	TRBD2	TRBJ2-5	NA	TRBV6-6
CSADTPYRGDPTDTQYF	TGCAGCGCTGATACCCCTTACCGGGGGGACCCCACAGATACGCAGTATTTT	TRBD2	TRBJ2-3	once	TRBV29-1
CASSLGPRRGADTQYF	TGTGCCAGCAGTTTGGGCCCCAGGCGGGGAGCAGATACGCAGTATTTT	NA	TRBJ2-3	few	TRBV28
CASSYESSGINEQFF	TGTGCCAGCAGTTACGAGTCTAGCGGGATAAATGAGCAGTTCTTC	TRBD2	TRBJ2-1	NA	TRBV6-6
CASSISTSGRGNEQFF	TGTGCCAGCAGTATATCGACTAGCGGGAGGGGAAATGAGCAGTTCTTC	TRBD2	TRBJ2-1	NA	TRBV27
CSSSRQGTGELFF	TGTTCCAGCAGCCGACAGGGGACCGGGGAGCTGTTTTTT	TRBD1	TRBJ2-2	NA	TRBV7-9
CASTLEQGKETQYF	TGTGCCAGCACATTGGAACAGGGTAAAGAGACCCAGTACTTC	NA	TRBJ2-5	NA	TRBV7-9
CASSGRGGSNYGYTF	TGTGCCAGCAGTGGACGAGGGGGATCTAACTATGGCTACACCTTC	NA	TRBJ1-2	NA	TRBV27
CASSLRVGGMGKETQYF	TGTGCCAGCAGCTTGAGGGTCGGCGGGATGGGGAAAGAGACCCAGTACTTC	NA	TRBJ2-5	NA	TRBV5-6
CASSTSGSYNEQFF	TGTGCCAGCTCGACTAGCGGATCCTACAATGAGCAGTTCTTC	TRBD2	TRBJ2-1	once	TRBV18
CASSVALGLAGGPDNEQFF	TGTGCCAGCAGCGTAGCTTTGGGACTAGCGGGAGGGCCCGACAATGAGCAGTTCTTC	TRBD2	TRBJ2-1	NA	TRBV9
CASSPDRGLSNEQFF	TGCGCCAGCAGCCCAGACAGGGGGCTTAGTAATGAGCAGTTCTTC	TRBD1	TRBJ2-1	NA	TRBV5-1
CASSLSGTLGDRPSYEQYF	TGTGCCAGCAGTTTATCTGGCACACTAGGGGACAGGCCTTCCTACGAGCAGTACTTC	TRBD1	TRBJ2-7	few	TRBV27
CASRLRGSGANVLTF	TGTGCCAGCAGATTGAGGGGGTCTGGGGCCAACGTCCTGACTTTC	NA	TRBJ2-6	NA	TRBV6-5
CASSTQTGFSNQPQHF	TGTGCCAGTAGTACCCAGACAGGGTTCAGCAATCAGCCCCAGCATTTT	TRBD1	TRBJ1-5	NA	TRBV19
CASSLVGEVEKLFF	TGTGCCAGCAGCTTGGTTGGTGAGGTGGAAAAACTGTTTTTT	NA	TRBJ1-4	NA	TRBV5-5
CATSGVQETQYF	TGTGCCACCTCGGGAGTTCAAGAGACCCAGTACTTC	NA	TRBJ2-5	NA	TRBV28
CASSLGGLAGVAGELFF	TGCGCCAGCAGCTTGGGGGGACTAGCGGGAGTGGCCGGGGAGCTGTTTTTT	TRBD2	TRBJ2-2	NA	TRBV5-1
CATSRDFRGVSGNTIYF	TGTGCCACCAGCAGAGATTTTCGGGGGGTATCTGGAAACACCATATATTTT	NA	TRBJ1-3	NA	TRBV15
CASSQEPGLGSYNEQFF	TGTGCCAGCAGCCAAGAGCCAGGACTAGGCTCCTACAATGAGCAGTTCTTC	TRBD2	TRBJ2-1	NA	TRBV4-2
CASGPTKQYF	TGTGCCAGCGGTCCCACTAAGCAGTACTTC	NA	TRBJ2-7	NA	TRBV7-9
CASSDSGGFNEQFF	TGTGCCAGCAGTGATTCGGGGGGGTTCAATGAGCAGTTCTTC	TRBD2	TRBJ2-1	many	TRBV6-1
CASKTGLYNEQFF	TGTGCCAGCAAGACAGGCTTATACAATGAGCAGTTCTTC	NA	TRBJ2-1	NA	TRBV5-5
CASSSPLGETDTQYF	TGTGCCAGCAGCTCTCCTCTCGGGGAGACGGATACGCAGTATTTT	NA	TRBJ2-3	NA	TRBV5-6
CASQLAGEPYEQYF	TGTGCCAGCCAGCTAGCGGGAGAACCCTACGAGCAGTACTTC	TRBD2	TRBJ2-7	NA	TRBV5-4
CASSLWAGNQPQHF	TGTGCCAGCAGTTTATGGGCAGGGAATCAGCCCCAGCATTTT	NA	TRBJ1-5	NA	TRBV27
CASSFRGGGRGEQYF	TGCGCCAGCAGCTTCAGAGGGGGGGGGCGAGGTGAGCAGTACTTC	NA	TRBJ2-7	NA	TRBV5-1
CASSPGRGIRTEAFF	TGTGCCAGCTCACCAGGGCGGGGTATTCGCACTGAAGCTTTCTTT	NA	TRBJ1-1	few	TRBV18